The 23 T cell receptor beta chains in this list originate from one sample, sequenced in a study of T cell repertoires in cytomegalovirus infection. TCRdb re-called the reads with MiXCR, one entry per CDR3 protein. The table records almost 550,000 distinct CDR3 sequences, about 15% of them present only once. Sequenced sample: CD8+ T cells from PBMCs. These receptors were obtained from a human donor in good health (CMV status not recorded). Some clones in this sample may be carry-over from other donors' samples.

The J gene is TRBJ1-3, the V gene TRBV28; D gene uncertain. Germline loops: CDR1 MDHEN, CDR2 SYDVKM. V lost 6 bases and J 0 bases, leaving 12 bases between the germline ends. This CDR3 region has 15 residues. The CDR3 spells CASRRDTFSGNTIYF. CDR3 nucleotides: TGTGCCAGCAGGCGAGATACGTTCTCTGGAAACACCATATATTTT.

This clonotype was detected a few times. The chain carries TRBV7-2 and TRBJ1-5; D unresolved. The CDR3 has 15 residues. The germline gives CDR1 SGHTA, CDR2 FQGNSA. Between the trimmed V and J ends, which lost 1 base and 3 bases, there was a span of 10 bases. DNA of the CDR3: TGTGCCAGCAGCTTAGAGGCGGCAGTCAATCAGCCCCAGCATTTT. This gives the protein CASSLEAAVNQPQHF.

This clonotype appeared many times. The genes are TRBV7-2 and TRBJ1-5; D is perhaps TRBD1 (6 bases). V gave up 1 base and J gave up 7 bases, with 11 bases separating them. The CDR3 contains 14 residues. Looked up from germline, CDR1 is SGHTA and CDR2 is FQGNSA. The CDR3 DNA is TGTGCCAGCAGCTTAGGCGGGACAACCCAGCCCCAGCATTTT. Its protein product is CASSLGGTTQPQHF.

This clonotype came up many times. V and J are TRBV4-2 and TRBJ2-3, with 11 bases matching TRBD2. CDR1 is LGHNA and CDR2 is YNFKEQ in the germline V gene. With 3 bases clipped from V and 2 bases from J, the junction kept 4 bases outside the gene matches. This CDR3 spans 16 amino acids. The CDR3 loop reads CASSQGLAESTDTQYF. The CDR3 coding sequence is TGTGCCAGCAGCCAGGGACTAGCGGAGTCCACAGATACGCAGTATTTT.

This clonotype was recorded only once. The chain links TRBV7-9 to TRBJ1-2; no reliable D call. Germline assignment: CDR1 SEHNR and CDR2 FQNEAQ (reference sequence). The CDR3 runs 13 residues. V was shortened by 1 base and J by 6 bases, with 9 bases between the two germline ends. The CDR3 DNA follows: TGTGCCAGCAGCTTAGACAATACTGATGGCTACACCTTC. It encodes CASSLDNTDGYTF.

The sample holds a few counts of this clonotype. The chain recombines TRBV15 with TRBJ2-7, with 9 bases aligning to TRBD1. The CDR3 spans 13 residues. In germline, CDR1 is LNHNV, CDR2 YYDKDF (reference sequence). J lost 5 bases, V lost 6 bases, and 5 bases had no gene match. The CDR3 spells CATSRDRVHEQYF. The CDR3 DNA is TGTGCCACCAGTCGGGACAGGGTCCACGAGCAGTACTTC. Full variable domain (outside the CDR3, taken from reference TRBV15 and TRBJ2-7): DAMVIQNPRYQVTQFGKPVTLSCSQTLNHNVMYWYQQKSSQAPKLLFHYYDKDFNNEADTPDNFQSRRPNTSFCFLDIRSPGLGDTAMYLCATSRDRVHEQYFGPGTRLTVT.

A word on this clonotype: Since the CDR3 does not end with the conserved phenylalanine or tryptophan, this likely comes from a read error. The chain combines TRBV19 with TRBJ2-1; possible D gene TRBD2, 5 bases. Germline V gives CDR1 LNHDA, CDR2 SQIVND (reference sequence). The germline V and J ends were trimmed by 6 bases and 7 bases, with 16 bases remaining between them. The CDR3 totals 14 residues. The CDR3: CASRKPTGKNEQFL. The CDR3, as DNA: TGTGCCAGTAGGAAGCCGACCGGGAAAAATGAGCAGTTCTTA.

This clonotype was detected many times. CDR3 sequence: CASSYGRAGEQFF. Written as DNA, the CDR3 is TGTGCCAGCAGTTACGGGCGTGCGGGTGAGCAGTTCTTC. V gene TRBV6-6 combines with J gene TRBJ2-1; D perhaps matches TRBD2 (5 bases). The V and J ends lost 2 bases and 9 bases respectively, with 11 bases between them. Germline assignment: CDR1 MNHNY and CDR2 SVGAGI (reference sequence). The CDR3 extends over 13 amino acids.

The chain combines TRBV19 with TRBJ2-2; D is ambiguous. Between the trimmed V and J ends, which lost 2 bases and 2 bases, there was a span of 15 bases. The CDR3 contains 17 residues. Germline V CDR1 and CDR2: LNHDA, SQIVND (reference sequence). The CDR3 loop is CASSIFLLSRNTGELFF. The CDR3 nucleotides read TGTGCCAGTAGTATATTCCTCTTAAGCCGAAACACCGGGGAGCTGTTTTTT. The variable domain in full, completed from reference TRBV19 and TRBJ2-2, reads DGGITQSPKYLFRKEGQNVTLSCEQNLNHDAMYWYRQDPGQGLRLIYYSQIVNDFQKGDIAEGYSVSREKKESFPLTVTSAQKNPTAFYLCASSIFLLSRNTGELFFGEGSRLTVL.

This clonotype has a handful of counts. The chain links TRBV3-1 to TRBJ2-2; possible D gene TRBD2, 6 bases. Germline-derived CDR1 and CDR2 are LGHDT and YNNKEL (reference sequence). V was clipped by 1 base and J by 3 bases, with 12 bases between them. The CDR3 is 16 amino acids. The CDR3 loop reads CASSQGEVSYTGELFF. Here the CDR3 DNA reads TGTGCCAGCAGCCAAGGGGAGGTATCGTACACCGGGGAGCTGTTTTTT.

J is TRBJ1-1 and V is TRBV29-1; TRBD1 might be the D (6 bases). Germline loops: CDR1 SQVTM, CDR2 ANQGSEA. CDR3 length: 16 amino acids. With 1 base removed from V and 6 bases from J, the gap between germline ends came to 21 bases. The CDR3 sequence: CSVEGRESRGLPEAFF. The CDR3 DNA follows: TGCAGCGTTGAAGGAAGGGAGTCCCGGGGGCTCCCTGAAGCTTTCTTT.

This clonotype has ten or more counts. J is TRBJ1-6 and V is TRBV5-5, with D possibly TRBD1 on 5 matching bases. This CDR3 contains 15 residues. CDR1 and CDR2 from the germline V gene are SGHKS and YYEKEE (reference sequence). The ends were cut back, 5 bases at V and 7 bases at J, with 16 bases in the middle. In DNA, the CDR3 is TGTGCCAGCAGACGCGCTCAGGGAGCCAATTCACCCCTCCACTTT. Protein product: CASRRAQGANSPLHF.

This clonotype was counted once. J is TRBJ2-7 and V is TRBV29-1, with D perhaps TRBD2 (6 bases). The CDR3 runs 12 residues. Germline V gives CDR1 SQVTM, CDR2 ANQGSEA. Trimming took off 5 bases at V and 3 bases at J, with 11 bases between the two ends. CDR3 protein: CSVSTSSYEQYF. The CDR3 bases are TGCAGCGTTTCCACTAGCAGCTACGAGCAGTACTTC.

This chain connects TRBV11-3 to TRBJ1-2; D gene ambiguous. Germline V gives CDR1 SGHNT, CDR2 YENEEA. V lost 5 bases and J 7 bases, leaving 11 bases between the germline ends. The CDR3 consists of 12 residues. This CDR3 is CASSQLLGGYTF. The CDR3 bases are TGTGCCAGCAGCCAGCTCTTAGGTGGCTACACCTTC. Combining the CDR3 with reference TRBV11-3 and TRBJ1-2 gives the whole variable domain EAGVVQSPRYKIIEKKQPVAFWCNPISGHNTLYWYLQNLGQGPELLIRYENEEAVDDSQLPKDRFSAERLKGVDSTLKIQPAELGDSAVYLCASSQLLGGYTFGSGTRLTVV.

This clonotype occurred a few times. Here the CDR3 reads CASSHASSSYEQYF. DNA of the CDR3: TGTGCCAGCAGCCACGCTAGCAGCTCCTACGAGCAGTACTTC. V and J are TRBV4-2 and TRBJ2-7, with D maybe TRBD2 (5 bases). Trimming left V 3 bases short and J 0 bases short, with 9 bases between. From germline, CDR1 is LGHNA and CDR2 YNFKEQ. CDR3 length: 14 amino acids.

This clonotype was observed many times. This chain uses TRBV27 with TRBJ2-1, with 12 bases fitting TRBD2. Germline V gene lookup returns CDR1 MNHEY and CDR2 SMNVEV (reference sequence). V was pared by 4 bases and J by 8 bases, with 15 bases of the junction left unmatched. The CDR3 covers 18 residues. This CDR3 reads CASSSTPSGRGLGDEQFF. The DNA of the CDR3 is TGTGCCAGCAGTTCGACCCCTAGCGGGAGGGGATTGGGCGATGAGCAGTTCTTC.

This clonotype showed up just a few times. The gene calls are TRBV28 and TRBJ2-3; weak D call: TRBD1 (6 bases). Germline V gene lookup returns CDR1 MDHEN and CDR2 SYDVKM. CDR3 length: 17 residues. Trimming took off 5 bases at V and 1 base at J, with 19 bases between the two ends. The CDR3 protein is CASSPSRTAGGTDTQYF. Here the CDR3 DNA reads TGTGCCAGCAGTCCATCTAGGACAGCTGGGGGCACAGATACGCAGTATTTT.

This clonotype was recorded many times. The gene calls are TRBV11-2 and TRBJ1-1; D gene ambiguous. Germline V gene lookup returns CDR1 SGHAT and CDR2 FQNNGV. V was cut by 1 base and J by 5 bases, with 8 bases left in between. The CDR3 totals 13 residues. The CDR3 region is CASSLVKVTEAFF. CDR3 in DNA: TGTGCCAGCAGCTTAGTGAAGGTAACTGAAGCTTTCTTT.

This clonotype was detected ten times or more. The chain employs TRBV19 and TRBJ1-2, with D possibly matching TRBD1 (5 bases). The CDR3 covers 14 residues. The V gene lost 9 bases and the J gene lost 4 bases, with 18 bases spanning the gap. Germline V gene lookup returns CDR1 LNHDA and CDR2 SQIVND (reference sequence). Here the CDR3 DNA reads TGTGCCAGCAGTCCAGGGACCGGGCTCTATGGCTACACCTTC. The encoded protein is CASSPGTGLYGYTF.

This clonotype was seen a few times. This chain connects TRBV7-9 to TRBJ2-1; 11 bases agree with TRBD1. The germline gives CDR1 SEHNR, CDR2 FQNEAQ (reference sequence). V was clipped by 5 bases and J by 8 bases; unmatched bases: 5. This CDR3 has 14 residues. The CDR3 nucleotides read TGTGCCAGCAGCCCACGGACAGGGGGCGATGAGCAGTTCTTC. Its protein product is CASSPRTGGDEQFF.

This clonotype was seen a handful of times. This chain uses TRBV29-1 with TRBJ2-1; D unresolved. The CDR3 consists of 11 residues. Trimming removed 1 base from V and 7 bases from J, with 5 bases in between. CDR1 SQVTM and CDR2 ANQGSEA come from the germline V gene. The CDR3 region is CSVEGFNEQFF. CDR3 sequence (DNA): TGCAGCGTTGAAGGGTTTAATGAGCAGTTCTTC.

As concerns this clonotype: A much larger clone is a single base away; this may be a read error. The chain couples TRBV14 to TRBJ2-7; no clear D. Trimming took 3 bases from V and 6 from J, leaving 9 bases between them. Germline V gene sequence: CDR1 SGHDN, CDR2 FVKESK. There are 12 residues in the CDR3. The DNA for the CDR3 is TGTGCCAGCAGCCATACTAACTTCGAGCAGTACTTC. Amino acids: CASSHTNFEQYF.

This clonotype was seen once. The CDR3 does not close with the conserved phenylalanine or tryptophan, likely indicating a read error. V gene TRBV12-3 or TRBV12-4 combines with J gene TRBJ2-7; a weak D match, TRBD1 (5 bases). The CDR3 has 16 residues. V lost 3 bases and J 2 bases, leaving 17 bases between the germline ends. CDR3 nucleotides: TGTGCCAGCAGTTTTTTCGCACGAGACAGCCCCTACGAGCAGTACTTA. It encodes CASSFFARDSPYEQYL.